These 30 T cell receptor beta chains share one sample of origin, sequenced in a study of blood T cell repertoires in COVID-19. Clones were sequenced by immunoSEQ multiplex PCR, and TCRdb holds only the in-frame ones, with some missing. The top ten clones hold 5% of a sample with more than 250,000 clones, about four fifths of them seen once. Sequencing was carried out using PBMCs or T cells enriched from blood (not recorded which). These receptors all come from a man in his forties or fifties who had been exposed to COVID-19.

This clone was seen a few times. CDR3 region: CASSPMGQANTGELFF. The CDR3, as DNA: TGTGCCAGCTCACCAATGGGACAGGCGAACACCGGGGAGCTGTTTTTT. This chain connects TRBV18 to TRBJ2-2; 8 bases map to TRBD1. This CDR3 contains 16 residues. Germline assignment: CDR1 KGHSH and CDR2 LQKENI. The V segment lost 2 bases and the J segment 0 bases; nucleotides outside the gene matches: 2.

J is TRBJ1-2 and V is TRBV27, with TRBD1 matching over 9 bases. The J segment lost 8 bases and the V segment lost 5 bases, leaving 6 bases of the junction unmatched. Germline V gene lookup returns CDR1 MNHEY and CDR2 SMNVEV (reference sequence). This CDR3 has 13 amino acids. CDR3 sequence (DNA): TGTGCCAGCAGTCCGACAGGGGGTCGGGGCTACACCTTC. This sequence encodes CASSPTGGRGYTF.

This rearrangement joins TRBV24-1 to TRBJ2-3, with D tentatively TRBD1 (5 bases). The germline V gene has CDR1 KGHDR and CDR2 SFDVKD. The CDR3 runs 15 residues. V dropped 3 bases and J dropped 4 bases, with 13 bases sitting between them. The CDR3 coding sequence is TGTGCCACCAGTGATACCAGGGAATTAGCAGATACGCAGTATTTT. It specifies CATSDTRELADTQYF.

This chain links TRBV29-1 with TRBJ1-2, with D unclear. Trimming removed 8 bases from V and 7 bases from J, with 17 bases in between. Germline V gives CDR1 SQVTM, CDR2 ANQGSEA. This CDR3 region has 12 residues. In nucleotides, the CDR3 is TGCAGCTGGAGGTCGGGGATCGGTGGCTACACCTTC. Amino acid sequence: CSWRSGIGGYTF.

The chain combines TRBV11-2 with TRBJ2-2, with D possibly being TRBD1 (6 bases). In germline, CDR1 is SGHAT, CDR2 FQNNGV. This CDR3 region has 15 residues. V was trimmed by 0 bases and J by 1 base, leaving 6 bases between them. The CDR3 nucleotides read TGTGCCAGCAGCTTAGAGGGACAGAACACCGGGGAGCTGTTTTTT. It encodes CASSLEGQNTGELFF.

This chain uses TRBV5-1 with TRBJ2-7, with TRBD1 identical over 12 bases. CDR3 length: 17 residues. Trimming at V came to 3 bases and at J to 1 base, leaving 8 bases not matched to a gene. CDR1 SGHRS and CDR2 YFSETQ come from the germline V gene. For the CDR3, the DNA is TGCGCCAGCAGCTCCGGGACAGGGGGCCTGTCTTCCTACGAGCAGTACTTC. Its protein is CASSSGTGGLSSYEQYF.

The sample holds one count of this clone. The J gene is TRBJ1-2, the V gene TRBV24-1; D is uncertain. CDR1 and CDR2 from the germline V gene are KGHDR and SFDVKD. The CDR3 consists of 15 residues. V dropped 2 bases and J dropped 3 bases, with 12 bases sitting between them. The CDR3 coding sequence is TGTGCCACCAGTGATTCCGGGGTTTTCGACTATGGCTACACCTTC. It yields the protein CATSDSGVFDYGYTF.

The chain links TRBV12-5 to TRBJ1-5; D not resolved. The V gene's germline CDR1 is LGHNT and CDR2 FRNRAP. V shed 8 bases and J shed 4 bases, with 12 bases lying between them. This CDR3 region has 13 residues. The CDR3: CASIMEGNQPQHF. The CDR3 DNA is TGTGCTAGTATCATGGAGGGAAATCAGCCCCAGCATTTT.

The rearrangement uses TRBV24-1 and TRBJ1-1; 7 nucleotides line up with TRBD1. The ends lost 4 bases at V and 2 bases at J; junction bases unmatched: 9. This CDR3 comprises 16 residues. Germline assignment: CDR1 KGHDR and CDR2 SFDVKD. The CDR3 sequence is CATSDTGTDKNTEAFF. For the CDR3, the DNA is TGTGCCACCAGTGACACCGGGACAGACAAAAACACTGAAGCTTTCTTT.

This CDR3 reads CASSLVGEFTDTQYF. The CDR3 DNA reads as TGCGCCAGCAGCTTGGTAGGGGAATTCACAGATACGCAGTATTTT. The V call is TRBV5-1, the J call TRBJ2-3; possibly TRBD1 for D (5 bases). Trimming took 0 bases from V and 2 from J, leaving 10 bases between them. The CDR3 runs to 15 residues. CDR1 and CDR2 from the germline V gene are SGHRS and YFSETQ.

V is TRBV7-9 and J is TRBJ1-4; D gene uncertain. With 6 bases removed from V and 4 bases from J, the gap between germline ends came to 6 bases. CDR1 is SEHNR, CDR2 FQNEAQ, per germline (reference sequence). The CDR3 loop spans 12 amino acids. The CDR3 region is CASRGSNEKLFF. The CDR3 DNA reads TGTGCCAGCAGAGGGAGTAATGAAAAACTGTTTTTT.

There are a few counts of this clone. The J gene is TRBJ2-7, the V gene TRBV30; TRBD2 aligns across 15 bases. The CDR3 runs to 18 residues. After removal of 4 bases from V and 5 bases from J, the junction contained 15 bases not matched to a gene. CDR1 and CDR2 from the germline V gene are GTSNPN and SVGIG (reference sequence). The CDR3 reads CAWKGFRTSGRAFDEQYF. The CDR3 region has the DNA TGTGCCTGGAAGGGTTTCAGGACTAGCGGGAGGGCCTTTGACGAGCAGTACTTC.

This chain connects TRBV3-1 (or the pseudogene TRBV3-2) to TRBJ1-2; unclear D gene. Germline lookup yields CDR1 LGHDT and CDR2 YNNKEL (reference sequence). V gave up 2 bases and J gave up 4 bases, with 14 bases separating them. The CDR3 consists of 15 residues. The CDR3 is CASSQSSSPTYGYTF. CDR3 in DNA: TGTGCCAGCAGCCAATCCTCCTCCCCTACCTATGGCTACACCTTC.

V is TRBV3-1 (or the pseudogene TRBV3-2) and J is TRBJ1-3, with D possibly being TRBD1 (6 bases). The CDR3 covers 16 residues. With 3 bases removed from V and 1 base from J, the gap between germline ends came to 13 bases. Germline V gene sequence: CDR1 LGHDT, CDR2 YNNKEL (reference sequence). The CDR3 here is CASSQAQGSSGNTIYF. The CDR3 nucleotides read TGTGCCAGCAGCCAGGCACAGGGTTCATCTGGAAACACCATATATTTT.

The rearrangement uses TRBV11-2 and TRBJ2-3, with unresolved D. Germline V CDR1 and CDR2: SGHAT, FQNNGV. The CDR3 spans 14 residues. The ends were cut back, 8 bases at V and 4 bases at J, with 16 bases in the middle. DNA for the CDR3: TGTGCCAGCTGGTCGTTGAGATCCCCAGATACGCAGTATTTT. Protein product: CASWSLRSPDTQYF.

The chain has TRBV4-2 and TRBJ2-7; TRBD2 is a possible D gene (6 bases). V shed 1 base and J shed 0 bases, with 13 bases lying between them. Germline V gene sequence: CDR1 LGHNA, CDR2 YNFKEQ. The CDR3 runs to 16 residues. The CDR3 region has the DNA TGTGCCAGCAGCCAAGTCCGTCGGGGGAGCTCCTACGAGCAGTACTTC. Protein sequence: CASSQVRRGSSYEQYF.

The chain links TRBV11-3 to TRBJ2-1; possibly TRBD2 for D (5 bases). V was cut by 5 bases and J by 5 bases, with 19 bases left in between. CDR1 is SGHNT and CDR2 is YENEEA in the germline V gene. CDR3 length: 16 amino acids. Here the CDR3 DNA reads TGTGCCAGCAGCCTTATTGGCCCCGGACTCAACAATGAGCAGTTCTTC. Translated, it gives CASSLIGPGLNNEQFF.

The rearrangement links TRBV21-1 to TRBJ1-1. TRBV21-1 is assigned pseudogene status. The CDR3 contains 15 residues. Here the CDR3 reads CASSKCFYLESEAFF. Here the CDR3 DNA reads TGTGCCAGCAGCAAATGTTTCTATTTAGAGTCTGAAGCTTTCTTT.

The chain recombines TRBV5-4 with TRBJ2-1; D possibly corresponds to TRBD2 (5 bases). The ends were cut back, 4 bases at V and 9 bases at J, with 11 bases in the middle. Germline loops: CDR1 SGHNT, CDR2 YYREEE (reference sequence). The CDR3 has 12 residues. The CDR3 sequence: CASSPESGEQFF. CDR3 DNA: TGTGCCAGCAGCCCAGAAAGCGGTGAGCAGTTCTTC.

V usage is TRBV6-5 and J usage is TRBJ2-4, with D perhaps TRBD1 (5 bases). The germline gives CDR1 MNHEY, CDR2 SVGAGI. The length of the CDR3 is 15 residues. With 7 bases removed from V and 7 bases from J, the gap between germline ends came to 20 bases. Here the CDR3 reads CASNDRQAPGNIQYF. The CDR3 DNA is TGTGCCAGCAACGACCGACAAGCCCCAGGGAACATTCAGTACTTC.

This chain joins TRBV5-8 and TRBJ2-6; TRBD1 might be the D (6 bases). Germline loops: CDR1 SGHTS, CDR2 YDEGEE. The CDR3 extends over 17 amino acids. V was cut by 4 bases and J by 1 base, with 15 bases left in between. The CDR3 protein is CASSPGQTTSGANVLTF. CDR3 nucleotides: TGTGCCAGCAGCCCAGGACAGACAACTTCTGGGGCCAACGTCCTGACTTTC.

In its sample, this clone was seen a few times. The rearrangement joins TRBV4-1 to TRBJ2-7; the D gene is possibly TRBD1 (6 bases). Germline CDR1 MGHRA, CDR2 YSYEKL. The CDR3 runs to 14 residues. The V end lost 0 bases, the J end lost 2 bases, and 8 bases lay between the germline ends. The CDR3 DNA reads TGCGCCAGCAGCCAAGATGGGACAACCTACGAGCAGTACTTC. Protein product: CASSQDGTTYEQYF.

The chain uses TRBV11-3 and TRBJ1-4; perhaps TRBD1 as D (5 bases). The CDR3 runs to 16 residues. Germline assignment: CDR1 SGHNT and CDR2 YENEEA. Trimming took 5 bases from V and 0 from J, leaving 13 bases between them. CDR3 DNA: TGTGCCAGCAGCGGGCGCTGGGGCGCAACTAATGAAAAACTGTTTTTT. Its translation: CASSGRWGATNEKLFF.

This clone has at least ten counts. The chain joins TRBV18 to TRBJ1-5; D is unresolved. Germline V gives CDR1 KGHSH, CDR2 LQKENI. This CDR3 region has 15 residues. Deletions cut 4 bases from V and 5 bases from J, with 15 bases between. In DNA form, the CDR3 reads TGTGCCAGCTCACAGGGAGGCGGCCGCGATCAGCCCCAGCATTTT. It translates to CASSQGGGRDQPQHF.

With respect to this clone: A junction boundary mismatches the germline segment, possibly from a read error. This rearrangement joins TRBV3-1 (or the pseudogene TRBV3-2) to TRBJ2-3; no reliable D call. Germline values: CDR1 LGHDT, CDR2 YNNKEL (reference sequence). This CDR3 spans 13 amino acids. Here the CDR3 DNA reads TGTGCCAGTAGCCCGCCCGCGACAGATACGCAGTATTTT. Encoded protein: CASSPPATDTQYF.

This clone was seen only a few times. The chain combines TRBV15 with TRBJ2-6, with no clear D. This CDR3 has 16 amino acids. Trimming shortened V by 4 bases and J by 4 bases, and 14 bases separated the two germline ends. Germline CDR1 and CDR2: LNHNV and YYDKDF (reference sequence). The CDR3 region has the DNA TGTGCCACCAGCACCCGCGGCGATTCAGGGGCCAACGTCCTGACTTTC. Translated: CATSTRGDSGANVLTF.

V is TRBV11-2 and J is TRBJ1-2, with D uncertain. This CDR3 spans 15 amino acids. The germline V gene encodes CDR1 SGHAT and CDR2 FQNNGV. The V and J ends lost 2 bases and 4 bases respectively, with 14 bases between them. CDR3 bases: TGTGCCAGCAGCTTACTTACCGGTTTCCGCTATGGCTACACCTTC. It encodes CASSLLTGFRYGYTF.

CDR3 nucleotides: TGTGCCAGCAGCGAGGGACTAGCGGGAGGGGCGGGCTACGAGCAGTACTTC. Its translation: CASSEGLAGGAGYEQYF. J is TRBJ2-7 and V is TRBV9; TRBD2 matches 16 bases. Trimming cost V 3 bases and J 3 bases; bases outside gene matches: 6. The CDR3 covers 17 residues. The germline CDR1 and CDR2 sequences are SGDLS and YYNGEE.

The chain joins TRBV29-1 to TRBJ2-2; D not resolved. V shed 4 bases and J shed 8 bases, with 8 bases lying between them. The CDR3 is 11 amino acids. CDR1 is SQVTM, CDR2 ANQGSEA, per germline. CDR3 in amino acids: CSVGRRGELFF. CDR3 DNA sequence: TGCAGCGTTGGGAGAAGGGGGGAGCTGTTTTTT.

The chain has TRBV2 and TRBJ1-4; D unresolved. This CDR3 is 13 amino acids long. V was trimmed by 5 bases and J by 8 bases, leaving 12 bases between them. CDR1 is SNHLY, CDR2 FYNNEI, per germline. CDR3 coding DNA: TGTGCCAGCAGTCCGGTGAACGAGGAAAAACTGTTTTTT. Protein: CASSPVNEEKLFF.